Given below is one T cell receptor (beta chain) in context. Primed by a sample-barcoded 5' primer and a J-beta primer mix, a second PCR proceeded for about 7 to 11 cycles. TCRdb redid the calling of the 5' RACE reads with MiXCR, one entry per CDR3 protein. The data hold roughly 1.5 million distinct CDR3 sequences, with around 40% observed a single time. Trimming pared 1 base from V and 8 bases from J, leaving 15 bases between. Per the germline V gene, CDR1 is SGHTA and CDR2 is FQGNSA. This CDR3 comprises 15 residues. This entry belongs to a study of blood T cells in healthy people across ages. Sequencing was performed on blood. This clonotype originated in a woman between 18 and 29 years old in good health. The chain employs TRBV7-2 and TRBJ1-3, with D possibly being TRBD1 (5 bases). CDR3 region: CASSLGGGLLDTIYF. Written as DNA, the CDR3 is TGTGCCAGCAGCTTAGGGGGCGGGCTCCTGGACACCATATATTTT.